This TCR beta chain was captured by sequencing in a study of OX40 agonist ivuxolimab in advanced cancers. About the research overall: Having had anti-PD-1, anti-PD-L1 or anti-CTLA-4 therapy before was allowed, and over 35% had some.

Trimming left V 5 bases short and J 1 base short, with 8 bases between. CDR1 SEHNR and CDR2 FQNEAQ come from the germline V gene (reference sequence). This CDR3 has 13 residues. Notes on this clone: The antigen is unknown.

The method was immunoSEQ multiplex PCR; TCRdb's version includes in-frame clones alone and lacks a portion of them. Altogether tens of thousands of clones are present, under 90% being singletons, with the ten largest covering more than 1.5%. Overall study results and limits: CD8+ T cells were the subset that, on average, had more expanded clones than CD4+.

This chain connects TRBV7-9 to TRBJ2-5; D not certain. Sequenced here: CD4+ or CD8+ T cells sorted from blood, sampled in a trial of the OX40 agonist ivuxolimab. The clonotype originates from an adult with an advanced solid tumor such as melanoma, head and neck, liver or kidney cancer. CDR3 DNA: TGTGCCAGCAGCGGGTCGGTCCAAGAGACCCAGTACTTC. Protein product: CASSGSVQETQYF.